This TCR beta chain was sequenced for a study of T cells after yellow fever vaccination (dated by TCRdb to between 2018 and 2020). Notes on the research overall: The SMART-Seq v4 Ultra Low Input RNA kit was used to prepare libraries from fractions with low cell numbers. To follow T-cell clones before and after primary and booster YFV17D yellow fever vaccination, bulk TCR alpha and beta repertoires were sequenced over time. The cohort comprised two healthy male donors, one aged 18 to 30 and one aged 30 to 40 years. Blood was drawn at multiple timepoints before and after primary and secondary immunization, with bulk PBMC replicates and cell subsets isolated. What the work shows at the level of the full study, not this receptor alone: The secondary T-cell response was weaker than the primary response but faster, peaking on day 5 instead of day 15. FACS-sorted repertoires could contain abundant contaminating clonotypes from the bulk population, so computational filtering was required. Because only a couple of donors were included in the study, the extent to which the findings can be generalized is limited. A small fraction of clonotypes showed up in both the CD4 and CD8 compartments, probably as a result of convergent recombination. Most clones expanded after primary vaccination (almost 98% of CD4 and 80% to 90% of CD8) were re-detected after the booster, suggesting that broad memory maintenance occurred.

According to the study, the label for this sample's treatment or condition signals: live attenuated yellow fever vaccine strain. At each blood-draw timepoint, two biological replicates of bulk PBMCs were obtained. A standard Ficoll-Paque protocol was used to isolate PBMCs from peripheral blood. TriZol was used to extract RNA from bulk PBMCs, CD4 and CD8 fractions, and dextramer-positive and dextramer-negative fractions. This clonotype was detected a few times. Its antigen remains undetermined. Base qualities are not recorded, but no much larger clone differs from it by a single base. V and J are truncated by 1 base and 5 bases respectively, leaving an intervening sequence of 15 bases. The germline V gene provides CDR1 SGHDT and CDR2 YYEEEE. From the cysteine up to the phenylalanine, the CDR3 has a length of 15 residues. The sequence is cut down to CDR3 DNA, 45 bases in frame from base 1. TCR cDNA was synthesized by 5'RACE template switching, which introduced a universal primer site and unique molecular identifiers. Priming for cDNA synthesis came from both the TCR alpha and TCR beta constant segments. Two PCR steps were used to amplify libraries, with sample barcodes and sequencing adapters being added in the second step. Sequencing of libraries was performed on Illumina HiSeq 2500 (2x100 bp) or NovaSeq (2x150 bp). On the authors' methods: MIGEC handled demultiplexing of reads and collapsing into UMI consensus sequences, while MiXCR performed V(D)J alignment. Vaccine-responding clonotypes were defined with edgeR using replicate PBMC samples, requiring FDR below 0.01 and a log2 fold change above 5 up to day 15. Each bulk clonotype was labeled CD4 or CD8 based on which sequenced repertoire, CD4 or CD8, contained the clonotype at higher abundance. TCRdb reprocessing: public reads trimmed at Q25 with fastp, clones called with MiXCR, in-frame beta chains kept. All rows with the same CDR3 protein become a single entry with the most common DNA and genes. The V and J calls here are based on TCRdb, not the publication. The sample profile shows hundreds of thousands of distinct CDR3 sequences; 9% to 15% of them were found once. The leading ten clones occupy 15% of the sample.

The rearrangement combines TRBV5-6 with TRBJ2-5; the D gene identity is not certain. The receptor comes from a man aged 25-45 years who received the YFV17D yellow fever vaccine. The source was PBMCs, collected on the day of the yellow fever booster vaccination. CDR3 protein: CASSLSVNPMETQYF. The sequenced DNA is TGTGCCAGCAGCTTGAGTGTGAACCCCATGGAGACCCAGTACTTC.